This TCR beta chain was identified during a study of T cell repertoires in cytomegalovirus infection. This clonotype has more than one count but fewer than ten. Its specificity is unknown. One entry per CDR3 protein, called by TCRdb with MiXCR from the reads. The sample shows 450,000 to 550,000 distinct CDR3 sequences, under 45% of them seen only once. Deletions cut 5 bases from V and 0 bases from J, with 14 bases between. CDR1 is SGHVS, CDR2 FQNEAQ, per germline. The CDR3 consists of 16 residues. Study-wide results and caveats: The ex vivo response showed dominance by HLA-C-restricted CMV-specific TCR beta clonotypes.

This sample comprised cultured PBMCs, obtained from culture after CMV antigen stimulation. The chain uses TRBV7-8 and TRBJ1-3; D not certain. This clonotype was obtained from a human donor in good health (CMV status not recorded). Some clones in this sample may be carry-over from other donors' samples. In nucleotides, the CDR3 is TGTGCCAGCAGCCACCCGGGGTTATCCTCTGGAAACACCATATATTTT. It codes for CASSHPGLSSGNTIYF.